This TCR beta chain came from a study of blood T cell repertoires in COVID-19. Study as a whole: Donors in the United States, Italy and Spain gave samples during acute or convalescent COVID-19.

Assay used: immunoSEQ multiplex PCR; TCRdb lists only in-frame clones, some missing. Of some 200,000 clones listed, 86% are singletons. CDR3 length equals 14 residues. CDR1 is SGHTA and CDR2 is FQGTGA in the germline V gene. V shed 6 bases and J 9 bases; nucleotides not matched to a gene: 10. J is TRBJ1-1 and V is TRBV7-3; 10 bases line up with TRBD1. The source of this sequence is a man in his 70s with acute or convalescent COVID-19. The specimen sequenced was peripheral blood. CDR3 sequence: CASRGTGDQKKAFF. The CDR3 DNA reads as TGTGCCAGCAGGGGGACAGGGGACCAAAAAAAAGCTTTCTTT.